The T cell receptor (beta chain) under discussion was sequenced for a study of T cells after posttransplantation cyclophosphamide. Study-level points and caveats: Recipient CMV seropositivity and CMV reactivation strongly tracked TRB clonality. Tissue-infiltrating T cells from skin or gut overlapped little with blood T cells. Donor CD8+ memory clones often dominated recipient blood repertoires at later times.

Remarks on this clone: Its antigen is undetermined.

Germline CDR1 and CDR2: SGHRS and YFSETQ. With 4 bases clipped from V and 7 bases from J, the junction kept 3 bases outside the gene matches. CDR3 length equals 13 residues. Measured with immunoSEQ multiplex PCR; TCRdb has only the in-frame clones, and not every one. The sample has 20,000 to 25,000 clones, 86% seen once. The sequencing input was PBMCs. This receptor was obtained from a woman in her sixties or seventies with a blood cancer, CMV-positive, and with a related stem cell donor. The V and J genes are TRBV5-1 and TRBJ2-7; TRBD2 aligns across 12 bases. The CDR3 DNA reads as TGCGCCAGCAGCGCCGGACTAGCGGGGGAGCAGTACTTC. Translation gives CASSAGLAGEQYF.